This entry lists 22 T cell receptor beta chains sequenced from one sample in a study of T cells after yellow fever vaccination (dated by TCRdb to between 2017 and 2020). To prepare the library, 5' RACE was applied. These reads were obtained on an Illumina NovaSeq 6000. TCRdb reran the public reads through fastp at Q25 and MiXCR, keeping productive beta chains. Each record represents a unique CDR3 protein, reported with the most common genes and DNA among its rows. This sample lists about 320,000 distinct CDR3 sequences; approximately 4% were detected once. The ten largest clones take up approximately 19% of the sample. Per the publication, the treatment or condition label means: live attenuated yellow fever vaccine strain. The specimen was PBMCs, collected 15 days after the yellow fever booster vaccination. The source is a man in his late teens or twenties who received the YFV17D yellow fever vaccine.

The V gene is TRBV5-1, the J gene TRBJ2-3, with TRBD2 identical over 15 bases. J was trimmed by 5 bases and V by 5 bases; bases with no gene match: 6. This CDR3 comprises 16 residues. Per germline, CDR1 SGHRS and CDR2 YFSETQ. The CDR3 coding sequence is TGCGCCAGCAGAATTGGGACTAGCGGGGGGCTAGATACGCAGTATTTT. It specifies CASRIGTSGGLDTQYF. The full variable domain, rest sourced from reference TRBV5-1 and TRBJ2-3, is KAGVTQTPRYLIKTRGQQVTLSCSPISGHRSVSWYQQTPGQGLQFLFEYFSETQRNKGNFPGRFSGRQFSNSRSEMNVSTLELGDSALYLCASRIGTSGGLDTQYFGPGTRLTVL.

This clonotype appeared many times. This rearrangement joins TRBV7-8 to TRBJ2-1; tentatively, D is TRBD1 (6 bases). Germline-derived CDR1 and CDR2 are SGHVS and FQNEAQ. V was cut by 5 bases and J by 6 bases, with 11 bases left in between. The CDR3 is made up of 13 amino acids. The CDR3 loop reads CASSVDSFNEQFF. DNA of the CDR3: TGTGCCAGCAGCGTGGACAGCTTCAATGAGCAGTTCTTC.

CDR3 sequence reads: CASSPRMGGDSNTGELFF. CDR3 nucleotides: TGTGCCAGCAGCCCCCGAATGGGTGGGGACTCTAACACCGGGGAGCTGTTTTTT. The gene calls are TRBV9 and TRBJ2-2, with a possible D match to TRBD2 (6 bases). Trimming pared 4 bases from V and 2 bases from J, leaving 21 bases between. CDR1 and CDR2 (germline): SGDLS, YYNGEE. The CDR3 covers 18 residues.

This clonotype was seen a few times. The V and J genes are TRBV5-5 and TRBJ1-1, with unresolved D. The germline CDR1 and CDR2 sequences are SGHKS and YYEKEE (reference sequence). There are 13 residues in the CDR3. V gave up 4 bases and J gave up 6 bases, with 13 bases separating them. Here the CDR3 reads CASSHGREAEAFF. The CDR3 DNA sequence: TGTGCCAGCAGCCATGGCCGGGAGGCTGAAGCTTTCTTT.

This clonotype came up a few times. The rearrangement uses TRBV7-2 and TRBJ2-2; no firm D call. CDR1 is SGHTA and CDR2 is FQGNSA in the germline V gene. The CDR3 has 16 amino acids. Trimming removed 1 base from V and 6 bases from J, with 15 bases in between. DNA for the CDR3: TGTGCCAGCAGCTTAGTGGGCCCCGTGACCCCCGGGGAGCTGTTTTTT. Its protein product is CASSLVGPVTPGELFF.

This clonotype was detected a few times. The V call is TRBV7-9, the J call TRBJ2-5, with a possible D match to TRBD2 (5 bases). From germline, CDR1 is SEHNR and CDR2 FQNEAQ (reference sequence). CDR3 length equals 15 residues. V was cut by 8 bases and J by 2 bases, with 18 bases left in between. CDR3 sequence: CASWGSDPWQETQYF. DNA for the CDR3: TGTGCCAGCTGGGGTAGCGATCCGTGGCAAGAGACCCAGTACTTC.

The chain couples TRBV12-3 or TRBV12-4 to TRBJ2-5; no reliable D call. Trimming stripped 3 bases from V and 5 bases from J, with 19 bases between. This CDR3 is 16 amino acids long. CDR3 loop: CASSLWEGFLGETQYF. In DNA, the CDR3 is TGTGCCAGCAGTTTGTGGGAAGGGTTCCTCGGTGAGACCCAGTACTTC.

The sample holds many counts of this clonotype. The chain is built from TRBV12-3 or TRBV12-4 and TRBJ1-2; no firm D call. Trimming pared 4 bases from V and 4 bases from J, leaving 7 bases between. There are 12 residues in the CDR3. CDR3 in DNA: TGTGCCAGCAGTTCGGGGAGCTATGGCTACACCTTC. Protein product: CASSSGSYGYTF.

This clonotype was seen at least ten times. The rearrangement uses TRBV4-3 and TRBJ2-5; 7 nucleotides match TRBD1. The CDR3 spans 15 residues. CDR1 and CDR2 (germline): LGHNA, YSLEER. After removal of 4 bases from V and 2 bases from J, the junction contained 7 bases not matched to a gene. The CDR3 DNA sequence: TGCGCCAGCAGCCGCAGCCCACAGGGGCAAGAGACCCAGTACTTC. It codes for CASSRSPQGQETQYF.

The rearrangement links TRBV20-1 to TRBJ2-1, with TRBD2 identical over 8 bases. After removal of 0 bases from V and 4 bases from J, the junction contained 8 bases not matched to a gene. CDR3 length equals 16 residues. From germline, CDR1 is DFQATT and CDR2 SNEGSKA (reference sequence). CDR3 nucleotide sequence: TGCAGTGCTAGAGATGGAGGTGCGGGGGGTTACAATGAGCAGTTCTTC. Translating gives CSARDGGAGGYNEQFF.

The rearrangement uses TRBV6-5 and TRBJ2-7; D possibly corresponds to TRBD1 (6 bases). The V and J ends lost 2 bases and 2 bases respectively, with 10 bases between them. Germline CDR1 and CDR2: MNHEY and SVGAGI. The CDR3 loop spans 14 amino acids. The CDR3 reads CASSYRAGAYEQYV. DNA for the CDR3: TGTGCCAGCAGTTACAGGGCAGGGGCCTACGAGCAGTACGTC.

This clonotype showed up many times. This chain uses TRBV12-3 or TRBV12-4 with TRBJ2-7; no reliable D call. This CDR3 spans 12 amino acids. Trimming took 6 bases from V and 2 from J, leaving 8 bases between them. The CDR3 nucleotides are TGTGCCAGCAGAGGACCGACCTACGAGCAGTACTTC. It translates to CASRGPTYEQYF.

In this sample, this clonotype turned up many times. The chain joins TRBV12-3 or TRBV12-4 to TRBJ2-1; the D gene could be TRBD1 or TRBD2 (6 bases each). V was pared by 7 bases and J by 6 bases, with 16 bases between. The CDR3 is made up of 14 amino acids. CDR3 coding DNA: TGTGCCAGCACCCGAGGGGGAGCGGGCAATGAGCAGTTCTTC. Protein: CASTRGGAGNEQFF.

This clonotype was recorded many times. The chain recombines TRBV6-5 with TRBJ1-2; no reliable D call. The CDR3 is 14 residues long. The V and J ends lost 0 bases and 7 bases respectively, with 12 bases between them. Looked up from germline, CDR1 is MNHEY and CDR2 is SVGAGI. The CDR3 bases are TGTGCCAGCAGTTACTCGGCGGAGTTATCTGGCTACACCTTC. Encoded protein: CASSYSAELSGYTF.

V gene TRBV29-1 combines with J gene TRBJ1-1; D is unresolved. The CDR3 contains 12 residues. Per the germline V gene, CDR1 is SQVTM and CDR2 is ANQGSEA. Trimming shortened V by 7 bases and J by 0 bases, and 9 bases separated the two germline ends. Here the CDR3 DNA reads TGCAGCGCCGATCCTATGAACACTGAAGCTTTCTTT. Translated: CSADPMNTEAFF.

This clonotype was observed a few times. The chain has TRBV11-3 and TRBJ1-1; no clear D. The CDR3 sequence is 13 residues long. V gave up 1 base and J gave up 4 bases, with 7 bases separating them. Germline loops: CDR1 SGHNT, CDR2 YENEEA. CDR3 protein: CASSLGTSTEAFF. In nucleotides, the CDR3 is TGTGCCAGCAGCTTAGGAACCTCCACTGAAGCTTTCTTT.

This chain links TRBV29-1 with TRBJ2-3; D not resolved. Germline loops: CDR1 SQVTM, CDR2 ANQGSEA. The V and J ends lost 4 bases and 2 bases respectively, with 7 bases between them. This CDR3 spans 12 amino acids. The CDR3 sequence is CSVGSFTDTQYF. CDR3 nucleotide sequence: TGCAGCGTTGGGTCGTTCACAGATACGCAGTATTTT.

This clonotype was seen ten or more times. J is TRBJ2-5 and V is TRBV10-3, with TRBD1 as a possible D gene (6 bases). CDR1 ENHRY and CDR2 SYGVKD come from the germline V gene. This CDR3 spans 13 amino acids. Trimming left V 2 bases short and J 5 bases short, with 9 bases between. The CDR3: CAISEPDRETQYF. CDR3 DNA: TGTGCCATCAGTGAGCCCGACAGGGAGACCCAGTACTTC.

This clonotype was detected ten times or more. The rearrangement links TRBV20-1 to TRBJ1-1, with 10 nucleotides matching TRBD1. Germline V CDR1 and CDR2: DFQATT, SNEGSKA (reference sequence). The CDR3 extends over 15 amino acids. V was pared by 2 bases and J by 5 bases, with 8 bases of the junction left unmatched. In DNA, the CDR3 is TGCAGTGCTAGAACGTCCGGGACAGGGGTGACTGAAGCTTTCTTT. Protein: CSARTSGTGVTEAFF.

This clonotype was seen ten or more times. The CDR3 DNA sequence: TGTGCCAGCAGCTTTGAGAATTACTACGAGCAGTACGTC. This codes for CASSFENYYEQYV. The rearrangement links TRBV7-2 to TRBJ2-7, with D hard to call. This CDR3 has 13 amino acids. Per the germline V gene, CDR1 is SGHTA and CDR2 is FQGNSA. Trimming took off 3 bases at V and 3 bases at J, with 9 bases between the two ends.

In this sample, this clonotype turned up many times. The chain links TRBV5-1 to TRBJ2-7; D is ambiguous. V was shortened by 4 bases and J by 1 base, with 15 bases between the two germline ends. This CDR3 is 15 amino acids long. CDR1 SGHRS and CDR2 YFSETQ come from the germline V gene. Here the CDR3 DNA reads TGCGCCAGCAGCCCCTATGACGTTTCTTCCTACGAGCAGTACTTC. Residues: CASSPYDVSSYEQYF.

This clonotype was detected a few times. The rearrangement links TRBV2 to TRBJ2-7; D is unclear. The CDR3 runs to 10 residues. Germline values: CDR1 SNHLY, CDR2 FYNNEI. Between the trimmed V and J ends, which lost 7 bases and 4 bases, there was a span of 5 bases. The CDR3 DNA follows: TGTGCCAGCATACAATACGAGCAGTACTTC. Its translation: CASIQYEQYF.